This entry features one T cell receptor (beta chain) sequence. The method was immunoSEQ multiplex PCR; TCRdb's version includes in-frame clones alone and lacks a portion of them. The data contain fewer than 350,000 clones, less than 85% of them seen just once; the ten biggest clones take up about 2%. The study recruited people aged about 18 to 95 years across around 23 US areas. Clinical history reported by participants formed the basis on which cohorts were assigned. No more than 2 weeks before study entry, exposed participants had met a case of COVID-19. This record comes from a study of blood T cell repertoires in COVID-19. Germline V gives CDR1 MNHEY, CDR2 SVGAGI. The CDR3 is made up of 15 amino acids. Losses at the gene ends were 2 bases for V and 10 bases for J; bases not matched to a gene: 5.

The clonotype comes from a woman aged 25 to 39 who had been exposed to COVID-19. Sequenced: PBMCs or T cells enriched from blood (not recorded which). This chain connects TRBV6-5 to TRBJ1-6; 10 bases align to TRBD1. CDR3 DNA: TGTGCCAGCAGTTACGGGGACAGGGGTCGGTCACCCCTCCACTTT. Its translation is CASSYGDRGRSPLHF.